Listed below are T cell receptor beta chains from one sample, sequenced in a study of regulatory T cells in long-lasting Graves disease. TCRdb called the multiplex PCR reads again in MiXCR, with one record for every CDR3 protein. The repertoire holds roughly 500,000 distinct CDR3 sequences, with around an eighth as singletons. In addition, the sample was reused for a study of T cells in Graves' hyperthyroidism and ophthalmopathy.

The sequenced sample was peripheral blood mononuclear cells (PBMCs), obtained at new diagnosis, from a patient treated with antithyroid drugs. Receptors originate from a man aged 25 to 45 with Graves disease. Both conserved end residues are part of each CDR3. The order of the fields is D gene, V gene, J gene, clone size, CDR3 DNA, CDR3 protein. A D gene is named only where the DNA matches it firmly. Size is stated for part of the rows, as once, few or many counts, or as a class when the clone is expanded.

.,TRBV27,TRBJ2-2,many,TGTGCCAGCAGTGGCGCGTCCCAAAGCGCCACCGGGGAGCTGTTTTTT,CASSGASQSATGELFF
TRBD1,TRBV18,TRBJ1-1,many,TGTGCCAGCTCACCAAGGGGGCGGATCGACACTGAAGCTTTCTTT,CASSPRGRIDTEAFF
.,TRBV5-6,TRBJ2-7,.,TGTGCCAGCAGCCAGTGGGAGCGATACTACGAGCAGTACTTC,CASSQWERYYEQYF
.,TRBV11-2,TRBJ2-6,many,TGTGCCAGCGGTCCGCAGAACTCTGGGGCCAACGTCCTGACTTTC,CASGPQNSGANVLTF
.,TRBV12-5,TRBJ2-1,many,TGTGCTAGTGGTTTAAAGCTCCGGGGCGAGGATGAGCAGTTCTTC,CASGLKLRGEDEQFF
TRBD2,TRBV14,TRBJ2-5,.,TGTGCCAGCAGCCAAGTGGCTAGCGGATACCAAGAGACCCAGTACTTC,CASSQVASGYQETQYF
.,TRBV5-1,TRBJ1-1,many,TGCGCCAGCAGCTTGGCCGGTCAGACTGAAGCTTTCTTT,CASSLAGQTEAFF
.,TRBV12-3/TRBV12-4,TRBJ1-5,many,TGTGCCAGCAGTTTTGTGCGGCTCAGACAGTTCAATAGCAATCAGCCCCAGCATTTT,CASSFVRLRQFNSNQPQHF
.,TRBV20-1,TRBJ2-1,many,TGCAGTGCACCACCAGACCCCCATACAGTGGGCGACAATGAGCAGTTCTTC,CSAPPDPHTVGDNEQFF
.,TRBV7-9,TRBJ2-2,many,TGTGCCAGCAGCCCCCCCGCTAGGTCTGGGGAGCTGTTTTTT,CASSPPARSGELFF
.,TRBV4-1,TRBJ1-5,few,TGCGCCAGCAGCCAAGATCGCGGATATAGCAATCAGCCCCAGCATTTT,CASSQDRGYSNQPQHF
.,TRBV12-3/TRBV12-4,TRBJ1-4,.,TGTGCCAGCATCCTCGGGGGAGTTAATGAAAAACTGTTTTTT,CASILGGVNEKLFF
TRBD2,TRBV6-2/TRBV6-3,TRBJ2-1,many,TGTGCCAGCAGCCTTTACACGGGACTAGCGGGGAATGAGCAGTTCTTC,CASSLYTGLAGNEQFF